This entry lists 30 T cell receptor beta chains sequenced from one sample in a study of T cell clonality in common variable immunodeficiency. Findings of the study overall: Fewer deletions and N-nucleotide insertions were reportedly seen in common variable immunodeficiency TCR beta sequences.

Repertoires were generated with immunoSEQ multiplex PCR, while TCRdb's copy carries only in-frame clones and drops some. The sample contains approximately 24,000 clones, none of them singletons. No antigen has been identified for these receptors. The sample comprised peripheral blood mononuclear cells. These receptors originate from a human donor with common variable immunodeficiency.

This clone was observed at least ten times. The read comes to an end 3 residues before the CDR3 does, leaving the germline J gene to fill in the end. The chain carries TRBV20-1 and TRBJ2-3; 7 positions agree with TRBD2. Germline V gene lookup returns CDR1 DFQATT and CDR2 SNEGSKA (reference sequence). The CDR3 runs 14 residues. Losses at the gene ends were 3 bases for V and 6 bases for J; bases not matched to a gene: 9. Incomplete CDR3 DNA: TGCAGTGCTAGGGTAACGGGGGGTAAGGATACG. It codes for CSARVTGGKDT. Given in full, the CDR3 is CSARVTGGKDTQYF.

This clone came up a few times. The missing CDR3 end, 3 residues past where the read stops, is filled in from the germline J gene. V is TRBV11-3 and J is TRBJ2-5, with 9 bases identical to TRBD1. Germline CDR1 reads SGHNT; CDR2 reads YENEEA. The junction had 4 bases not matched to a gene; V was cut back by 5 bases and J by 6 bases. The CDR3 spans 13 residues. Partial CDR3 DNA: TGTGCCAGCAGCCGGGACAGGGTACAGACC. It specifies CASSRDRVQT. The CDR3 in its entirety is CASSRDRVQTQYF.

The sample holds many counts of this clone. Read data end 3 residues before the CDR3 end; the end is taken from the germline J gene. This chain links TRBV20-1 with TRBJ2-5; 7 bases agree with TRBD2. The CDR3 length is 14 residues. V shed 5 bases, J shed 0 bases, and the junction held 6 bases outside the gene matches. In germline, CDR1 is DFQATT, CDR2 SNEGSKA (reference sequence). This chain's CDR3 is CSAERAGYQETQYF. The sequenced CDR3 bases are TGCAGTGCTGAGAGAGCGGGGTACCAAGAGACC.

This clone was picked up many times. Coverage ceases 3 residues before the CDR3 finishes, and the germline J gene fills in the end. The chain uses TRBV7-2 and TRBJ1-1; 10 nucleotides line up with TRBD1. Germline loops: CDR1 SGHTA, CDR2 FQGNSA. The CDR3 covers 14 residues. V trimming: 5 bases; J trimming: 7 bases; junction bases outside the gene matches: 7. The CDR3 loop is CASSTGTGDIEAFF. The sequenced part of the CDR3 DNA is TGTGCCAGCAGCACAGGGACAGGGGATATTGAA.

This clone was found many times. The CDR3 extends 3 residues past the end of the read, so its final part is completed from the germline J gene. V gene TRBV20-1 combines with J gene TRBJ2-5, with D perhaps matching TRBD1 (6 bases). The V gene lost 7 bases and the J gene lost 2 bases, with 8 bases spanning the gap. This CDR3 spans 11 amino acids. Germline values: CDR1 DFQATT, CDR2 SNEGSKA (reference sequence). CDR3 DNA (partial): TGCAGTGGCAGGGGACAAGAGACC. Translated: CSGRGQET. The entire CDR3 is CSGRGQETQYF.

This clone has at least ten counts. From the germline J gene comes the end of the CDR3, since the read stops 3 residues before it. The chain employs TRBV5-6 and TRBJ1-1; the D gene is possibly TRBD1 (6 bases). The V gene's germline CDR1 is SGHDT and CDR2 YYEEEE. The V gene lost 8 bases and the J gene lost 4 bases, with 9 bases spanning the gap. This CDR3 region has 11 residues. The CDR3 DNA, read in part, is TGTGCCAGTGCAGGGGCCACTGAA. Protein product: CASAGATE. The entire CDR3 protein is CASAGATEAFF.

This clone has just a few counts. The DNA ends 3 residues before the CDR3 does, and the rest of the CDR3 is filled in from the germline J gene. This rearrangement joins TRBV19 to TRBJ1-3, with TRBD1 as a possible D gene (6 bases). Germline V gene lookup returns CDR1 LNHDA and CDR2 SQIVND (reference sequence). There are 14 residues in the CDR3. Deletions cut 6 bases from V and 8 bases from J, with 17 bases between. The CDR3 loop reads CASRLTGGIDTIYF. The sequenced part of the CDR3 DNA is TGTGCCAGTAGGCTGACAGGAGGCATTGACACC.

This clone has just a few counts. CDR3: CASSSPDREPPDTQYF. CDR3 DNA (partial): TGTGCCAGCAGCTCCCCGGACAGGGAGCCCCCAGATACG. The J gene is TRBJ2-3, the V gene TRBV13; 8 bases map to TRBD1. The CDR3 end falls 3 residues outside the read, so it is completed with the germline J gene. V was pared by 4 bases and J by 4 bases, with 10 bases of the junction left unmatched. The V gene's germline CDR1 is PRHDT and CDR2 FYEKMQ (reference sequence). CDR3 length: 16 amino acids.

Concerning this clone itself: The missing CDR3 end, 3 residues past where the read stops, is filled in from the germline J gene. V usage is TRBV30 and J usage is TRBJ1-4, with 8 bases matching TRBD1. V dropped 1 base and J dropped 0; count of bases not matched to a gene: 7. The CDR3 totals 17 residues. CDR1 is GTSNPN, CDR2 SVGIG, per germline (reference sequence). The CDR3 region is CAWSGAGGFATNEKLFF. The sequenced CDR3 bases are TGTGCCTGGAGTGGGGCAGGGGGCTTCGCAACTAATGAAAAA.

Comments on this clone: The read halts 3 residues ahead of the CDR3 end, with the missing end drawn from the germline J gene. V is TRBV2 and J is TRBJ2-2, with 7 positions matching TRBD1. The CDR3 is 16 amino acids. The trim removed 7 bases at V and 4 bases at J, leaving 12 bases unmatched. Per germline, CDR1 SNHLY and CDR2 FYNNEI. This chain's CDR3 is CASKPRGRAFTGELFF. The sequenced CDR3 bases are TGTGCCAGCAAACCGAGGGGGCGGGCCTTCACCGGGGAG.

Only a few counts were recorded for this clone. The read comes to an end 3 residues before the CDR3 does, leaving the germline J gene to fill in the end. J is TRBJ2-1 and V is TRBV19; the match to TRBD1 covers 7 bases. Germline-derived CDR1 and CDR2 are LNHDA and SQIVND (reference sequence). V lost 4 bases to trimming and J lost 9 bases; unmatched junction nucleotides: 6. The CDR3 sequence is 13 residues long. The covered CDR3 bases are TGTGCCAGTAGTACCACAGGGGCCCGTGAG. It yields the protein CASSTTGARE. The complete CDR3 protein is CASSTTGAREQFF.

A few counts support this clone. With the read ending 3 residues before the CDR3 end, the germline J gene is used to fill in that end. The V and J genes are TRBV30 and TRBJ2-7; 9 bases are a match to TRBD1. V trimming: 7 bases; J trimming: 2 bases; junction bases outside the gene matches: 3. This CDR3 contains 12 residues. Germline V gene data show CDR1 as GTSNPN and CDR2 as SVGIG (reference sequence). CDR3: CAFGTGPYEQYF. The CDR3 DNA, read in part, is TGTGCCTTCGGGACAGGGCCCTACGAG.

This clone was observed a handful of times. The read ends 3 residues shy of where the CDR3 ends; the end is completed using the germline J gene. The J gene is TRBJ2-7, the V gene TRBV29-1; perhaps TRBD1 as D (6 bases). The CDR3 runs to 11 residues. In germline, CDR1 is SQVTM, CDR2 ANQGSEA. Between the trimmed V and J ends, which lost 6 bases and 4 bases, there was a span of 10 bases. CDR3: CSVGHLYEQYF. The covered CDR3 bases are TGCAGCGTGGGACACCTGTACGAG.

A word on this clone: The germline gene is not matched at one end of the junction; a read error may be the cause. The CDR3 DNA, read in part, is TGTGCCCGGAGTGTTCGACAGGGATCACCCATT. Translation gives CARSVRQGSPI. The entire CDR3 sequence reads CARSVRQGSPIQYF. The chain joins TRBV30 to TRBJ2-4, with TRBD1 identical over 7 bases. Read coverage stops 3 residues before the CDR3 terminus; the germline J gene supplies the remainder. The CDR3 is made up of 14 amino acids. Looked up from germline, CDR1 is GTSNPN and CDR2 is SVGIG (reference sequence).

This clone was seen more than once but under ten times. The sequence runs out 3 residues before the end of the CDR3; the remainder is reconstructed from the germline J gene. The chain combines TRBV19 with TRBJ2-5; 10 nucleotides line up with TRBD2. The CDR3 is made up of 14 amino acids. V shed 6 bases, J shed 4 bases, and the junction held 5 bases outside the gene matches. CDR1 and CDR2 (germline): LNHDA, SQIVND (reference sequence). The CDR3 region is CASRPTSGLETQYF. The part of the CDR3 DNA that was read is TGTGCCAGTAGGCCGACTAGCGGGTTAGAGACC.

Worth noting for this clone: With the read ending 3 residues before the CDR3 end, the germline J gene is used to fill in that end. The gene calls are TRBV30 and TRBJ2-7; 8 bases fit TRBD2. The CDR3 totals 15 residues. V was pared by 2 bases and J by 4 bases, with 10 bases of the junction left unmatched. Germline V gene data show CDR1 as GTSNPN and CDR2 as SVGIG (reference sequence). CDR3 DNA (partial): TGTGCCTGGAGTACCCGGGGGGGGCGGGGGTACGAG. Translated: CAWSTRGGRGYE. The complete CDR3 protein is CAWSTRGGRGYEQYF.

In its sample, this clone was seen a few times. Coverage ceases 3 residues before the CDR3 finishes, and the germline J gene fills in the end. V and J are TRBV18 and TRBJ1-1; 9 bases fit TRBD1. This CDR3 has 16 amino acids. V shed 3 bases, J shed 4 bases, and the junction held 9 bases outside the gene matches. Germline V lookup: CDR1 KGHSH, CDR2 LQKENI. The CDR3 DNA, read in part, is TGTGCCAGCTCACCCGTACAGGGGGCGGGGGGCACTGAA. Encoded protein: CASSPVQGAGGTE. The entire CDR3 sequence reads CASSPVQGAGGTEAFF.

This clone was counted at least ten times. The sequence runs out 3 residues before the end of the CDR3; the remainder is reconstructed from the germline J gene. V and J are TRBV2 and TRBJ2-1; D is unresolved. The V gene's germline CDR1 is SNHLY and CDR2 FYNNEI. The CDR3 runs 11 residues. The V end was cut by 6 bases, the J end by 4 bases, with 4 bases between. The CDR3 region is CASRAYNEQFF. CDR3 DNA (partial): TGTGCCAGCAGGGCTTACAATGAG.

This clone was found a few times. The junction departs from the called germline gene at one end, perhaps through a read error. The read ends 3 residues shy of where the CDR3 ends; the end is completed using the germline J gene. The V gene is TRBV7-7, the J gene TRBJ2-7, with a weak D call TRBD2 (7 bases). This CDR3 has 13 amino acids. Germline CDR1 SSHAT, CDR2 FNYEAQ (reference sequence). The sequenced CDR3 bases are TGTGCTAGCAGCTTAGAAAGGGGGGGCGAG. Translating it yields CASSLERGGE. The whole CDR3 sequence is CASSLERGGEQYF.

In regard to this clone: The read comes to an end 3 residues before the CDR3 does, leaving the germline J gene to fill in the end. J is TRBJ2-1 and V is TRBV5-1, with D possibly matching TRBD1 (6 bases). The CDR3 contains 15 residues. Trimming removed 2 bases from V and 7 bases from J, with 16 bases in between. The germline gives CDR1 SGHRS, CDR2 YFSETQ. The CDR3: CASSFRDNPGNEQFF. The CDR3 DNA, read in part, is TGCGCCAGCAGCTTTAGGGACAACCCGGGGAATGAG.

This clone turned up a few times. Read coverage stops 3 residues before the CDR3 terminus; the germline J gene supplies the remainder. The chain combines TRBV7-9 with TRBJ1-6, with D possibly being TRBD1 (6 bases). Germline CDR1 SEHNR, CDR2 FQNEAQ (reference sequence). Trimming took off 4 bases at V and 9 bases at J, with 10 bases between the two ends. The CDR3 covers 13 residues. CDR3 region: CASSSTGISPLHF. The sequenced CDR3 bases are TGTGCCAGCAGCTCTACAGGGATTTCACCC.

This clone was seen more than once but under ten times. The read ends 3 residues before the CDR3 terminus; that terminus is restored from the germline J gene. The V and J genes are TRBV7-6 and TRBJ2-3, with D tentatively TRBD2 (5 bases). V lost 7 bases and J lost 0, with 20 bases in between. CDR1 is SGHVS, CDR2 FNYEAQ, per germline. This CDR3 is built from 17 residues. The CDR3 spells CASIPSSAGPSTDTQYF. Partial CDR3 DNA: TGTGCCAGCATTCCTTCGTCCGCGGGCCCGAGCACAGATACG.

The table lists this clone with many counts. This CDR3 is CASSPLAGGRDTQYF. The part of the CDR3 DNA that was read is TGTGCCAGCTCACCCCTAGCGGGGGGGCGTGATACG. J is TRBJ2-3 and V is TRBV18; 12 nucleotides agree with TRBD2. The read gets to within 3 residues of the CDR3 end, and the germline J gene fills in the rest. The trim removed 3 bases at V and 6 bases at J, leaving 4 bases unmatched. The CDR3 consists of 15 residues. CDR1 and CDR2 from the germline V gene are KGHSH and LQKENI.

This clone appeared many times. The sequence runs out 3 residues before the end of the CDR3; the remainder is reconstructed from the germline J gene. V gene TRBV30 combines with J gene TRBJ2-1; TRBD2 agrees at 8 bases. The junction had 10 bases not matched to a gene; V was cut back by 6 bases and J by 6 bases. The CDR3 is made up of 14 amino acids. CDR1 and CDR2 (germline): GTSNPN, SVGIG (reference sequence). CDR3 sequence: CACNGLAPPNEQFF. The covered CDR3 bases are TGTGCCTGCAACGGACTAGCACCACCCAATGAG.

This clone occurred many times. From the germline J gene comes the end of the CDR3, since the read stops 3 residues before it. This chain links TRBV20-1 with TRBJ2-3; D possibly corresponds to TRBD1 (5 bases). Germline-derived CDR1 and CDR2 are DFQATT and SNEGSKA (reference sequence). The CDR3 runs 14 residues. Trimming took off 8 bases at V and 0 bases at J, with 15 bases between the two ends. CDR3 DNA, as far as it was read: TGCAGTCCCTCGTCGGACACCAGCACAGATACG. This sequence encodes CSPSSDTSTDT. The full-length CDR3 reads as CSPSSDTSTDTQYF.

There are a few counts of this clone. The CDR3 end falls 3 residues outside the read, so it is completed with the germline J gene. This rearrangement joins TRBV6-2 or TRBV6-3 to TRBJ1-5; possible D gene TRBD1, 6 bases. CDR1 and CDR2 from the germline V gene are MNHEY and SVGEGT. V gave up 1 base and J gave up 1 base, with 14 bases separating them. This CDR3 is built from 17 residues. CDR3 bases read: TGTGCCAGCAGTTACTTGGGCAGGGGTTCAAGCAATCAGCCC. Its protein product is CASSYLGRGSSNQP. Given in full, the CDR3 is CASSYLGRGSSNQPQHF.

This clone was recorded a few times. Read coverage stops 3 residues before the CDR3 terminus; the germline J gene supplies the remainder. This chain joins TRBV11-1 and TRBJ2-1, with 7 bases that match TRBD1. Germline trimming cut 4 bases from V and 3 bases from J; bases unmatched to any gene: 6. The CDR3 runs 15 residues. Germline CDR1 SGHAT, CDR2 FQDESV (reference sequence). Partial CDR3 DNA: TGTGCCAGCAGCTCCAACAGGGGCATCTACAATGAG. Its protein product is CASSSNRGIYNE. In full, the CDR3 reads CASSSNRGIYNEQFF. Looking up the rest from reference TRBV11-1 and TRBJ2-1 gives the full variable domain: EAEVAQSPRYKITEKSQAVAFWCDPISGHATLYWYRQILGQGPELLVQFQDESVVDDSQLPKDRFSAERLKGVDSTLKIQPAELGDSAMYLCASSSNRGIYNEQFFGPGTRLTVL.

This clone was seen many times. CDR3 amino acids: CASSLRRVYEQYF. The part of the CDR3 DNA that was read is TGTGCCAGCAGCTTACGGCGGGTCTACGAG. V usage is TRBV7-2 and J usage is TRBJ2-7; maybe TRBD2 (5 bases). The CDR3 end lies 3 residues beyond the end of the read and is filled in from the germline J gene. Germline V CDR1 and CDR2: SGHTA, FQGNSA. The CDR3 consists of 13 residues. The V and J ends lost 2 bases and 3 bases respectively, with 8 bases between them. Looking up the rest from reference TRBV7-2 and TRBJ2-7 gives the full variable domain: GAGVSQSPSNKVTEKGKDVELRCDPISGHTALYWYRQSLGQGLEFLIYFQGNSAPDKSGLPSDRFSAERTGGSVSTLTIQRTQQEDSAVYLCASSLRRVYEQYFGPGTRLTVT.

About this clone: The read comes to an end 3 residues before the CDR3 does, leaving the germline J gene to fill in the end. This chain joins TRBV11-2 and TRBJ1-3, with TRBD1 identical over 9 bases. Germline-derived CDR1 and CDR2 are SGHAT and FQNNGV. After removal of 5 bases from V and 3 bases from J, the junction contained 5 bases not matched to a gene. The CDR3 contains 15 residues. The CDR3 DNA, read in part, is TGTGCCAGCAGCGTGACAGGGGGTTTTGGAAACACC. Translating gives CASSVTGGFGNT. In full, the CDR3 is CASSVTGGFGNTIYF.

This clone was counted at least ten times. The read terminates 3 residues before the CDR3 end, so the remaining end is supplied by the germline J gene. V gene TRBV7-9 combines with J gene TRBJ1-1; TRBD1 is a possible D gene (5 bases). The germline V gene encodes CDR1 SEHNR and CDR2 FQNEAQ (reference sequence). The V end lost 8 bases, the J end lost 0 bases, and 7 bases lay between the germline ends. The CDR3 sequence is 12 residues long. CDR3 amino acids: CASYRMNTEAFF. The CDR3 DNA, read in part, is TGTGCCAGCTACAGGATGAACACTGAA.